This is a list of T cell receptor beta chains from one sample in a study of blood T cell repertoires in COVID-19. The assay was immunoSEQ multiplex PCR, and TCRdb's table has in-frame clones only and misses some. The sample yields around 150,000 clones, around 81% seen once. The sequenced sample consisted of peripheral blood. Every receptor here comes from a woman between 55 and 75 years old with active or convalescent COVID-19. Both conserved end residues are part of each CDR3. Size is omitted from some rows. Given values are once, few, many or a class for expanded clones.

V gene	clone size	CDR3 protein
TRBV2	few	CASSLELDPEKLFF
TRBV4-1	.	CASSQSDRLYNEQFF
TRBV7-4	.	CASSLAAQGVWDEQFF
TRBV5-4	.	CASSSAGTGETQYF
TRBV30	.	CAESSGGEGNSPLHF
TRBV5-4	few	CASSFRAQGINEKLFF
TRBV19	.	CASTLGRGGRETQYF
TRBV27	.	CASSLFQGNQPQHF
TRBV28	.	CASRGTGGKNYGYTF
TRBV7-9	medium-sized	CASSLGDRGRWTEAFF
TRBV11-1	once	CASGQGWDEQYF
TRBV4-2	.	CASSQLSGSTTYEQYF
TRBV5-1	.	CASSPGGRGTNTEAFF
TRBV15	.	CATSRRDRGRTEAFF
TRBV28	.	CASNSGTGVKYGYTF
TRBV6-4	.	CASNHFGQGKFSGANVLTF
TRBV5-1	once	CASTPDGQGNTEAFF
TRBV6-4	.	CASREDRGNEKLFF
TRBV5-1	.	CASSFAGDQPQHF
TRBV4-1	.	CASSQWGGQGTPTPYGYTF
TRBV27	.	CASSTGSETGELFF
TRBV7-8	.	CASSLADRPSYEQYF
TRBV6-6	few	CASSRSGLSSGGTRTGELFF
TRBV5-5	once	CASSLEAGSLSYNEQFF
TRBV12-1	.	CASSFLSSYVCTDTQYF
TRBV15	.	CATSRVGSRTEINEKLFF
TRBV6-1	.	CASSEWAEYNEQFF
TRBV9	.	CASRGTGANSPLHF
TRBV11-2	.	CASSTGTSGAGTQYF
TRBV21-1	.	CASSNSRDRDHVGNEQFF
TRBV18	.	CASSPGTSGITDTQYF
TRBV28	.	CASSLLRDDYGEQFF
TRBV11-2	.	CASSLAGDNSPLHF
TRBV28	once	CASSPRDRGRGGNQPQHF
TRBV5-1	.	CASSRTSSGGIPDTQYF
TRBV7-9	many	CASSFDRVNTEAFF
TRBV5-4	.	CASSLVGVHTGELFF
TRBV28	.	CASSPAGSRHQPQHF
TRBV5-1	few	CASSPQKGGEQYF